This T cell receptor beta chain was identified during a study of blood T cell repertoires in COVID-19. The CDR3 is 17 amino acids. Trimming took 5 bases from V and 2 from J; bases not matched to a gene: 12. Germline CDR1 reads LNHDA; CDR2 reads SQIVND (reference sequence). Libraries were prepared by immunoSEQ multiplex PCR; TCRdb keeps only in-frame clonotypes and omits some of them. The repertoire holds tens of thousands of clones, with 65% to 90% as singletons. The sequenced sample was peripheral blood. This chain connects TRBV19 to TRBJ2-3, with 8 bases identical to TRBD2. This receptor was obtained from a woman aged 55-69 years with acute or convalescent COVID-19. The CDR3 region has the DNA TGTGCCAGTAGTGTCTACGGCGGGGGGTCCAACACAGATACGCAGTATTTT. Translated, it gives CASSVYGGGSNTDTQYF.